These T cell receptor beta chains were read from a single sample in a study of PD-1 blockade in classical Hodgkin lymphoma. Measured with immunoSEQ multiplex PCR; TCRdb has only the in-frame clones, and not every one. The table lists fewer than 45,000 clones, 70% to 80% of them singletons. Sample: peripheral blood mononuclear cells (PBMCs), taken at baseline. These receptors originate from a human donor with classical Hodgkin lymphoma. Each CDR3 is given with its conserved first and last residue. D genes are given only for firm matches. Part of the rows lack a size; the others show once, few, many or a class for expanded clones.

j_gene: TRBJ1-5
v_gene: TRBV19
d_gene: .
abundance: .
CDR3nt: TGTGCCAGTACCTATGGGTCTCACAGGGGCAATCAGCCCCAGCATTTT
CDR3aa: CASTYGSHRGNQPQHF

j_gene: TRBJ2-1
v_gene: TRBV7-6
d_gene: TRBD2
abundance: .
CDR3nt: TGTGCCAGCAGCTTCAGCGGACTAGCGGGATTCTCCTACAATGAGCAGTTCTTC
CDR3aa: CASSFSGLAGFSYNEQFF

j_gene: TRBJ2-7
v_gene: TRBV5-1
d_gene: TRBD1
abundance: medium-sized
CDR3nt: TGCGCCAGCAGCGATCCCCCCGGGACAGGGGGCCGAGAGCAGTACTTC
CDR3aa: CASSDPPGTGGREQYF

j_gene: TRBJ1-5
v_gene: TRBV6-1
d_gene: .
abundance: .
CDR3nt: TGTGCCAGCAGTAAGATAGGGATCAATCAGCCCCAGCATTTT
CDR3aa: CASSKIGINQPQHF

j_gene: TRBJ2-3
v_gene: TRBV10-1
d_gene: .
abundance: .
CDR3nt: TGCGCCAGCAGTGAGGCCGGGGGAGAGGATACAGATACGCAGTATTTT
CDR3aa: CASSEAGGEDTDTQYF

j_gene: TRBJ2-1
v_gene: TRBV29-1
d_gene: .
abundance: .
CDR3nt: TGCAGAAGAGGGGAAGGAGAAGGAATTCTGGGCAGCCCCTTCCCACTGTGCTCCTACAATGAGCAGTTCTTC
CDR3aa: CRRGEGEGILGSPFPLCSYNEQFF

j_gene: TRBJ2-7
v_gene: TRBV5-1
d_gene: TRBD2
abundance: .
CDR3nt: TGCGCCAGCACTAGTCGGGAGGGGGGCGAGCAGTACTTC
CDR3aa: CASTSREGGEQYF

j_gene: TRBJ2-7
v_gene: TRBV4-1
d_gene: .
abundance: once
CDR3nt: TGCGCCAGCAGCCTCGAGGGAAGTAAATACGAGCAGTACTTC
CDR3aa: CASSLEGSKYEQYF

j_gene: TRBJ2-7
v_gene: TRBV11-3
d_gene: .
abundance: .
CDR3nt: TGTGCCAGCAGTTCTACTAGTTCCTCCTACGAGCAGTACTTC
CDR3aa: CASSSTSSSYEQYF

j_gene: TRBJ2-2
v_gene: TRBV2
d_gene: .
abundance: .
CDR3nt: TGTGCCAGCAGAGCTGGGCGGGGGAACACCGGGGAGCTGTTTTTT
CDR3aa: CASRAGRGNTGELFF

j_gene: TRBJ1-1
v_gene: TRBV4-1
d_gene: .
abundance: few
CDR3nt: TGCGCCAGCAGCCCGGCCGGGCGCACTGAAGCTTTCTTT
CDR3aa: CASSPAGRTEAFF

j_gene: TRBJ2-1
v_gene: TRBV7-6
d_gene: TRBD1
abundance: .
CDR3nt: TGTGCCAGCAGCTTAGTCCCGGGACAGGGAGTCAATGAGCAGTTCTTC
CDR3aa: CASSLVPGQGVNEQFF

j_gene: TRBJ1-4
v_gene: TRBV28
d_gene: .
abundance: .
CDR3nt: TGTGCCAGCAGCTACCGACAGGTACAAGGTCCTAATGAAAAACTGTTTTTT
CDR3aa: CASSYRQVQGPNEKLFF

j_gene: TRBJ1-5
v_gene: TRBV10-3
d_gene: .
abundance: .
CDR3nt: TGTGCCATCAGTGAGTCTCGGGGGGAGGGTCAGCCCCAGCATTTT
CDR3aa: CAISESRGEGQPQHF

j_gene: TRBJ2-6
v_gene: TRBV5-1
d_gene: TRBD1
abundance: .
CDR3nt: TGCGCCAGCAGCTCACGCCCACAGGGGATAAGCTCTGGGGCCAACGTCCTGACTTTC
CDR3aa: CASSSRPQGISSGANVLTF

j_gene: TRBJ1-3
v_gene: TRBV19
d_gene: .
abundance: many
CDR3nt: TGTGCCAGTAGTATGGACAGTGGAAACACCATATATTTT
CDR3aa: CASSMDSGNTIYF

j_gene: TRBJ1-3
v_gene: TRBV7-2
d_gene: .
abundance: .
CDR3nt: TGTGCCAGCAGCTTAGGGGCGGGCAGAAACACCATATATTTT
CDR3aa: CASSLGAGRNTIYF

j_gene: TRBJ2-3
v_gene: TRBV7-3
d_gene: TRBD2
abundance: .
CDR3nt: TGTGCCAGCAGCTCTTTAGCGGGAGTCTTAGATACGCAGTATTTT
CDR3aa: CASSSLAGVLDTQYF

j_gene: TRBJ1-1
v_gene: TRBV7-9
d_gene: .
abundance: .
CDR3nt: TGTGCCAGCAGCTCACCACAGACGATGAACACTGAAGCTTTCTTT
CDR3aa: CASSSPQTMNTEAFF

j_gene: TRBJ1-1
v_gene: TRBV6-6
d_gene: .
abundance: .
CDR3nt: TGTGCCAGCAGTTACGGGGGGGGAGGGTACACTGAAGCTTTCTTT
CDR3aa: CASSYGGGGYTEAFF

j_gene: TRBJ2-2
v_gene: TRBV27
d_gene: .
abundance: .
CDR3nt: TGTGCCAGCAGTTTAGCCGGGGGACTGGTTGGGGGGGAGCTGTTTTTT
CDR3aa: CASSLAGGLVGGELFF

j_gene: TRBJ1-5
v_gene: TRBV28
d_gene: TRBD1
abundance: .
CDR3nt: TGTGCCAGCAGTTTCGACAGGGGGCTGAATCAGCCCCAGCATTTT
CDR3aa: CASSFDRGLNQPQHF

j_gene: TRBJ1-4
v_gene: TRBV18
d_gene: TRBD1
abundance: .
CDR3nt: TGTGCCAGCTCACCCTCCGGGACAGGCTCTGAAAAACTGTTTTTT
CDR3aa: CASSPSGTGSEKLFF

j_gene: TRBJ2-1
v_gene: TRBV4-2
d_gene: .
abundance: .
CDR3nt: TGTGCCAGCAGCCAAGACGGGGGATACAATGAGCAGTTCTTC
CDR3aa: CASSQDGGYNEQFF

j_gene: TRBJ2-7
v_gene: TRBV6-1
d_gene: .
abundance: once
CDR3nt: TGTGCCAGCAGAATAAGCTACGAGCAGTACTTC
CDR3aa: CASRISYEQYF

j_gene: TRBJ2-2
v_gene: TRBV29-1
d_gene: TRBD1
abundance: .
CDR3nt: TGCAGCGTCGCTATGCGACAGGGGGGTACCGGGGAGCTGTTTTTT
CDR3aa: CSVAMRQGGTGELFF

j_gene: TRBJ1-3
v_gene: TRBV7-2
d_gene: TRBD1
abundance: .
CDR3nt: TGTGCCAGCAGCAGCTACAGGGGCACCTTTGGAAACACCATATATTTT
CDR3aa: CASSSYRGTFGNTIYF

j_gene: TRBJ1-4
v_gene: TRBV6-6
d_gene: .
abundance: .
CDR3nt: TGTGCCAGCAGCAAGGGACGGCCTAATGAAAAACTGTTTTTT
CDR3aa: CASSKGRPNEKLFF

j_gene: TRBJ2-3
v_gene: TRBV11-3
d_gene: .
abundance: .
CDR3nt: TGTGCCAGCAGCTTGGGCAGGGCAGATACGCAGTATTTT
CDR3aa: CASSLGRADTQYF